Below, 18 T cell receptor beta chains from the same sample are listed, as sequenced in a study of cytomegalovirus exposure and HLA in healthy donors listed by TCRdb under 2017. The method was the immunoSEQ multiplex PCR assay. For the multiplex PCR, a mixture combining 60 forward primers for TCR Vbeta segments and 13 reverse primers for TCR Jbeta segments was used. TCRdb took over this immuneACCESS table, retaining in-frame rearrangements with V and J assigned. Such tables are incomplete; in checked studies, under half of the missing clones stem from an unresolved V gene, and the remainder is unexplained. The sample contains more than 100,000 clones, over 65% of them found a single time. The ten largest clones add up to 2.5% to 3.5% of the sample. Specimen: PBMCs. These receptor sequences come from a woman aged 25 to 39 in good health and CMV-seropositive.

This clone has a single count. This chain joins TRBV30 and TRBJ1-4, with TRBD1 as a possible D gene (5 bases). Looked up from germline, CDR1 is GTSNPN and CDR2 is SVGIG (reference sequence). CDR3 length equals 13 residues. The ends were cut back, 4 bases at V and 4 bases at J, with 10 bases in the middle. The CDR3 spells CAWNGGSNEKLFF. The CDR3 coding sequence is TGTGCCTGGAACGGGGGGAGTAATGAAAAACTGTTTTTT.

A few counts support this clone. The chain joins TRBV4-3 to TRBJ1-2, with 9 bases identical to TRBD1. Germline-derived CDR1 and CDR2 are LGHNA and YSLEER. This CDR3 spans 14 amino acids. V gave up 3 bases and J gave up 6 bases; unmatched junction bases: 5. The CDR3 coding sequence is TGCGCCAGCAGCCAGTACAGGGGGCGCGATGGCTACACCTTC. It codes for CASSQYRGRDGYTF.

This clone was counted a few times. The chain employs TRBV13 and TRBJ2-5; 7 bases are a match to TRBD2. The CDR3 spans 18 residues. Trimming at V came to 5 bases and at J to 4 bases, leaving 19 bases not matched to a gene. CDR1 is PRHDT, CDR2 FYEKMQ, per germline (reference sequence). The CDR3 region has the DNA TGTGCCAGCAGCAGGAAGAGGCAGGACATATCGGGGGGAGAGACCCAGTACTTC. It codes for CASSRKRQDISGGETQYF.

This clone was seen just once. The V gene is TRBV4-3, the J gene TRBJ2-1; 8 bases align to TRBD2. Looked up from germline, CDR1 is LGHNA and CDR2 is YSLEER. Germline trimming cut 5 bases from V and 3 bases from J; bases unmatched to any gene: 3. This CDR3 contains 14 residues. The CDR3 reads CASSIGGGYNEQFF. DNA for the CDR3: TGCGCCAGCAGCATCGGGGGGGGCTACAATGAGCAGTTCTTC.

The CDR3 here is CASRDGGGPSDGYTF. The CDR3 nucleotides are TGTGCCAGCAGGGATGGGGGGGGCCCTTCGGATGGCTACACCTTC. The chain recombines TRBV6-6 with TRBJ1-2; perhaps TRBD1 as D (6 bases). CDR3 length equals 15 residues. Germline CDR1 MNHNY, CDR2 SVGAGI (reference sequence). Trimming removed 6 bases at V and 6 bases at J, with 20 bases between.

The genes are TRBV5-1 and TRBJ2-5; D is unresolved. The V and J ends lost 5 bases and 1 base respectively, with 9 bases between them. The CDR3 contains 13 residues. Germline CDR1 is SGHRS and CDR2 is YFSETQ. CDR3 DNA: TGCGCCAGCAGGGCACCTCCCCAAGAGACCCAGTACTTC. Residues: CASRAPPQETQYF.

This chain links TRBV15 with TRBJ2-5; D is ambiguous. V was shortened by 0 bases and J by 1 base, with 6 bases between the two germline ends. This CDR3 is 14 amino acids long. Germline V gene sequence: CDR1 LNHNV, CDR2 YYDKDF (reference sequence). The CDR3 bases are TGTGCCACCAGCAGAGATCTGGCCCAAGAGACCCAGTACTTC. It codes for CATSRDLAQETQYF.

This chain uses TRBV6-5 with TRBJ2-1, with 8 bases matching TRBD2. Trimming at V came to 9 bases and at J to 3 bases, leaving 7 bases not matched to a gene. The CDR3 has 14 residues. Germline-derived CDR1 and CDR2 are MNHEY and SVGAGI. CDR3 bases: TGTGCCAGTACGAGCGGGGGCCGCTACAATGAGCAGTTCTTC. Its translation: CASTSGGRYNEQFF.

The V and J genes are TRBV7-9 and TRBJ2-2, with D perhaps matching TRBD1 (5 bases). The CDR3 covers 14 residues. Per germline, CDR1 SEHNR and CDR2 FQNEAQ (reference sequence). V lost 7 bases, J lost 6 bases, and 15 bases lay in between. The CDR3 nucleotides are TGTGCCAGCATCCTAGACCAGGGATCCGGGGAGCTGTTTTTT. Its protein product is CASILDQGSGELFF.

For the CDR3, the DNA is TGTGCCAGCAGTCAGGCAGGGGGCACCGGGGAGCTGTTTTTT. Its protein is CASSQAGGTGELFF. The chain uses TRBV7-9 and TRBJ2-2; TRBD1 matches at 7 bases. The germline V gene has CDR1 SEHNR and CDR2 FQNEAQ (reference sequence). The CDR3 is made up of 14 amino acids. J lost 4 bases, V lost 6 bases, and 5 bases had no gene match.

The chain has TRBV7-7 and TRBJ1-6, with 10 bases that match TRBD1. Germline CDR1 is SSHAT and CDR2 is FNYEAQ (reference sequence). The CDR3 loop spans 16 amino acids. J lost 9 bases, V lost 9 bases, and 14 bases had no gene match. CDR3 nucleotide sequence: TGTGCCAGGGACAGGGGGGCTCGGCCGTTAGGTTCACCCCTCCACTTT. Translation: CARDRGARPLGSPLHF. The full variable domain, rest sourced from reference TRBV7-7 and TRBJ1-6, is GAGVSQSPRYKVTKRGQDVTLRCDPISSHATLYWYQQALGQGPEFLTYFNYEAQPDKSGLPSDRFSAERPEGSISTLTIQRTEQRDSAMYRCARDRGARPLGSPLHFGNGTRLTVT.

This clone was observed a few times. This sequence joins TRBV6-1 and TRBJ2-5; TRBD2 is a possible D gene (5 bases). Per the germline V gene, CDR1 is MNHNS and CDR2 is SASEGT. V was shortened by 7 bases and J by 3 bases, with 18 bases between the two germline ends. The CDR3 spans 15 residues. CDR3 sequence: CASTEVGRGKETQYF. As DNA, the CDR3 is TGTGCCAGCACCGAAGTAGGCAGAGGGAAAGAGACCCAGTACTTC.

The chain uses TRBV5-4 and TRBJ2-3; TRBD2 aligns across 8 bases. Germline V gene sequence: CDR1 SGHNT, CDR2 YYREEE (reference sequence). The CDR3 is 16 residues long. Germline trimming cut 0 bases from V and 2 bases from J; bases unmatched to any gene: 5. CDR3 residues: CASSLVGGGPTDTQYF. The CDR3 nucleotides read TGTGCCAGCAGCTTGGTGGGCGGGGGGCCCACAGATACGCAGTATTTT.

J is TRBJ2-5 and V is TRBV7-2; no reliable D call. The germline V and J ends were trimmed by 1 base and 5 bases, with 8 bases remaining between them. The CDR3 sequence is 13 residues long. Germline values: CDR1 SGHTA, CDR2 FQGNSA. The CDR3 here is CASSLGVGETQYF. The CDR3 nucleotides read TGTGCCAGCAGCTTAGGCGTCGGTGAGACCCAGTACTTC.

The genes are TRBV6-1 and TRBJ1-5, with D possibly TRBD1 on 5 matching bases. The CDR3 contains 14 residues. Trimming cost V 1 base and J 5 bases, with 9 bases left between them. Germline loops: CDR1 MNHNS, CDR2 SASEGT. CDR3 sequence reads: CASSEVSRDQPQHF. In DNA, the CDR3 is TGTGCCAGCAGTGAAGTTTCCAGGGATCAGCCCCAGCATTTT.

V usage is TRBV9 and J usage is TRBJ2-4; 9 bases agree with TRBD1. The CDR3 runs to 14 residues. Germline CDR1 SGDLS, CDR2 YYNGEE. V was clipped by 3 bases and J by 8 bases; unmatched bases: 6. The CDR3 reads CASSARDRAHIQYF. Here the CDR3 DNA reads TGTGCCAGCAGCGCGAGGGACAGGGCGCACATTCAGTACTTC.

This chain uses TRBV7-2 with TRBJ2-5, with 10 positions matching TRBD2. J was trimmed by 4 bases and V by 3 bases; bases with no gene match: 5. The CDR3 consists of 15 residues. CDR1 and CDR2 (germline): SGHTA, FQGNSA. CDR3 in amino acids: CASSLERGGRETQYF. The CDR3 coding sequence is TGTGCCAGCAGCTTGGAGCGGGGGGGCAGAGAGACCCAGTACTTC.

The CDR3 DNA reads TGTGCCAGCACCTCCACTACCGGATATGGCTACACCTTC. Protein product: CASTSTTGYGYTF. V and J are TRBV7-9 and TRBJ1-2; unclear D gene. The ends were cut back, 7 bases at V and 5 bases at J, with 14 bases in the middle. Per the germline V gene, CDR1 is SEHNR and CDR2 is FQNEAQ (reference sequence). The CDR3 is 13 amino acids.